The 17 T cell receptor beta chains presented below share a single source sample, sequenced in a study of OX40 agonist ivuxolimab in advanced cancers. Library preparation was by the immunoSEQ multiplex PCR assay. This is the immuneACCESS table as TCRdb keeps it, with only in-frame sequences that have V and J called. A part of the clones is gone; compared with another copy, unresolved V genes explain less than half, and the rest is unexplained. The sample table shows some 66,000 clones, and roughly four fifths are seen once. Of the sample, 2.5% falls within the top ten clones. Specimen: CD4+ or CD8+ T cells sorted from blood, collected in a trial of the OX40 agonist ivuxolimab. Source of these receptors: an adult with an advanced solid tumor such as melanoma, head and neck, liver or kidney cancer.

The chain couples TRBV29-1 to TRBJ1-1, with a tentative D call TRBD1 (6 bases). Germline V gene lookup returns CDR1 SQVTM and CDR2 ANQGSEA. CDR3 length equals 14 residues. CDR3 bases: TGCAGGTTGGGGGGGCGCCCCCTAAACACTGAAGCTTTCTTT. It codes for CRLGGRPLNTEAFF.

In regard to this clone: This CDR3 is also generated by other DNA sequences in the sample. V and J are TRBV4-1 and TRBJ2-7; D may be TRBD1 (5 bases). Trimming took 0 bases from V and 0 from J, leaving 9 bases between them. Germline values: CDR1 MGHRA, CDR2 YSYEKL. The CDR3 extends over 15 amino acids. The chain's CDR3 is CASSQETGGSYEQYF. The CDR3 nucleotides read TGCGCCAGCAGCCAAGAAACAGGCGGCTCCTACGAGCAGTACTTC.

J is TRBJ1-4 and V is TRBV5-4, with a possible D match to TRBD1 (5 bases). With 0 bases removed from V and 7 bases from J, the gap between germline ends came to 13 bases. Germline loops: CDR1 SGHNT, CDR2 YYREEE (reference sequence). There are 15 residues in the CDR3. The CDR3 spells CASSLGQGEVEKLFF. Here the CDR3 DNA reads TGTGCCAGCAGCTTGGGGCAGGGCGAAGTTGAAAAACTGTTTTTT.

The V call is TRBV19, the J call TRBJ1-3; TRBD1 matches at 7 bases. After removal of 5 bases from V and 3 bases from J, the junction contained 10 bases not matched to a gene. Germline V CDR1 and CDR2: LNHDA, SQIVND (reference sequence). The CDR3 runs 16 residues. Written as DNA, the CDR3 is TGTGCCAGTAGTGGACAGGCCCCCTCCGTTGGAAACACCATATATTTT. This gives the protein CASSGQAPSVGNTIYF.

This chain links TRBV9 with TRBJ1-2; D is uncertain. Germline V gene sequence: CDR1 SGDLS, CDR2 YYNGEE. The V gene lost 1 base and the J gene lost 7 bases, with 11 bases spanning the gap. This CDR3 is 13 amino acids long. CDR3 in amino acids: CASSVSPQSGYTF. The CDR3 nucleotides are TGTGCCAGCAGCGTAAGTCCTCAAAGTGGCTACACCTTC.

V is TRBV27 and J is TRBJ1-3; possibly TRBD1 for D (6 bases). The CDR3 totals 14 residues. Trimming left V 3 bases short and J 4 bases short, with 10 bases between. CDR1 MNHEY and CDR2 SMNVEV come from the germline V gene (reference sequence). In DNA form, the CDR3 reads TGTGCCAGCAGTTTGGGGGGGCCAGGAAACACCATATATTTT. Encoded protein: CASSLGGPGNTIYF.

This sequence joins TRBV4-3 and TRBJ2-1, with D perhaps matching TRBD1 (5 bases). The CDR3 length is 15 residues. Germline lookup yields CDR1 LGHNA and CDR2 YSLEER. Between the trimmed V and J ends, which lost 0 bases and 5 bases, there was a span of 11 bases. The CDR3 region is CASSQDVGAHNEQFF. In DNA form, the CDR3 reads TGCGCCAGCAGCCAAGATGTAGGGGCGCACAATGAGCAGTTCTTC.

In this sample, this clone turned up a few times. The V and J genes are TRBV18 and TRBJ1-2; the D gene is possibly TRBD1 (6 bases). CDR1 KGHSH and CDR2 LQKENI come from the germline V gene. Trimming stripped 2 bases from V and 7 bases from J, with 8 bases between. The CDR3 length is 12 residues. The CDR3 coding sequence is TGTGCCAGCTCACCATCAGGGGCTGGCTACACCTTC. Amino acid sequence: CASSPSGAGYTF.

The chain carries TRBV6-6 and TRBJ2-5, with TRBD1 identical over 8 bases. Germline CDR1 is MNHNY and CDR2 is SVGAGI (reference sequence). The CDR3 runs 15 residues. V gave up 0 bases and J gave up 5 bases; unmatched junction bases: 5. The CDR3 loop reads CASSYSRRGQETQYF. The CDR3 DNA reads as TGTGCCAGCAGTTACTCCCGCAGGGGGCAGGAGACCCAGTACTTC.

The rearrangement links TRBV7-3 to TRBJ1-1; D uncertain. CDR1 is SGHTA and CDR2 is FQGTGA in the germline V gene. Deletions cut 4 bases from V and 0 bases from J, with 6 bases between. The CDR3 totals 13 residues. CDR3 coding DNA: TGTGCCAGCAGCTCTACAGTGAACACTGAAGCTTTCTTT. Translating it yields CASSSTVNTEAFF.

V is TRBV25-1 and J is TRBJ2-7, with a weak D call TRBD1 (5 bases). The V gene lost 3 bases and the J gene lost 0 bases, with 9 bases spanning the gap. CDR1 is MGHDK and CDR2 is SYGVNS in the germline V gene. CDR3 length: 14 residues. CDR3 bases: TGTGCCAGCAGTGAGGACATGAGCTCCTACGAGCAGTACTTC. Translating gives CASSEDMSSYEQYF.

The chain combines TRBV5-1 with TRBJ1-3; D possibly corresponds to TRBD1 (5 bases). The CDR3 runs 14 residues. V lost 0 bases and J lost 2, with 6 bases in between. The germline V gene encodes CDR1 SGHRS and CDR2 YFSETQ. The CDR3 is CASSLVGAGNTIYF. The CDR3 DNA reads as TGCGCCAGCAGCTTGGTAGGGGCTGGAAACACCATATATTTT. The full variable domain, with the rest looked up from reference TRBV5-1 and TRBJ1-3, is KAGVTQTPRYLIKTRGQQVTLSCSPISGHRSVSWYQQTPGQGLQFLFEYFSETQRNKGNFPGRFSGRQFSNSRSEMNVSTLELGDSALYLCASSLVGAGNTIYFGEGSWLTVV.

This chain connects TRBV5-1 to TRBJ2-7; 11 nucleotides line up with TRBD2. V lost 4 bases to trimming and J lost 1 base; unmatched junction nucleotides: 4. Germline assignment: CDR1 SGHRS and CDR2 YFSETQ. CDR3 length: 15 residues. CDR3 region: CASSTRLAGSYEQYF. Here the CDR3 DNA reads TGCGCCAGCAGCACCCGACTAGCGGGGTCCTACGAGCAGTACTTC.

This clone appeared a single time. The chain has TRBV5-3 and TRBJ1-2; no firm D call. TRBV5-3 is labeled an ORF, and its function is uncertain. The CDR3 sequence is 15 residues long. V was pared by 8 bases and J by 5 bases, with 22 bases between. The CDR3 DNA follows: TGTGCCAGTATTCGTTTCTTTACGGACGTTTATGGCTACACCTTC. This gives the protein CASIRFFTDVYGYTF.

The chain has TRBV7-2 and TRBJ2-7; 7 bases agree with TRBD2. V lost 2 bases to trimming and J lost 3 bases; unmatched junction nucleotides: 4. CDR1 and CDR2 from the germline V gene are SGHTA and FQGNSA. The CDR3 is made up of 14 amino acids. The CDR3 DNA follows: TGTGCCAGCAGCTTAACAGCGGGATTCTACGAGCAGTACTTC. It is translated as CASSLTAGFYEQYF.

The rearrangement links TRBV29-1 to TRBJ2-6; no clear D. This CDR3 has 13 amino acids. Deletions cut 5 bases from V and 0 bases from J, with 5 bases between. Germline loops: CDR1 SQVTM, CDR2 ANQGSEA. The CDR3 here is CSVLYSGANVLTF. In nucleotides, the CDR3 is TGCAGCGTTTTATACTCTGGGGCCAACGTCCTGACTTTC.

The chain couples TRBV5-1 to TRBJ2-5; D gene ambiguous. This CDR3 contains 14 residues. The V gene's germline CDR1 is SGHRS and CDR2 YFSETQ. Trimming took off 0 bases at V and 4 bases at J, with 10 bases between the two ends. CDR3: CASSLGRHPETQYF. The CDR3 DNA follows: TGCGCCAGCAGCTTGGGTCGCCACCCAGAGACCCAGTACTTC.